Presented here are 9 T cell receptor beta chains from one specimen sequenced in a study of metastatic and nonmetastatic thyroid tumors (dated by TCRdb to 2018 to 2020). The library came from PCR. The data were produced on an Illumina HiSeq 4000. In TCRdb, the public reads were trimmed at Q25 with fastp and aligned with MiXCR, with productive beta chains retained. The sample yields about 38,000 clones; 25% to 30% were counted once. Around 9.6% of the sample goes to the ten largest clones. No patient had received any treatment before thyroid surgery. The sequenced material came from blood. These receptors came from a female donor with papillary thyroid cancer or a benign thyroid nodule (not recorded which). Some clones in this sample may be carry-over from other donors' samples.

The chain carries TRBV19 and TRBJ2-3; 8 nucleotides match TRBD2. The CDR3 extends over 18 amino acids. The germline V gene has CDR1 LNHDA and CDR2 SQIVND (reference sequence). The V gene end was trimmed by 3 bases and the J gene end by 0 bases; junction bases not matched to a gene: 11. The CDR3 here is CASSITALAGTSTDTQYF. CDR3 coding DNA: TGTGCCAGTAGTATCACAGCTCTAGCGGGTACTAGCACAGATACGCAGTATTTT.

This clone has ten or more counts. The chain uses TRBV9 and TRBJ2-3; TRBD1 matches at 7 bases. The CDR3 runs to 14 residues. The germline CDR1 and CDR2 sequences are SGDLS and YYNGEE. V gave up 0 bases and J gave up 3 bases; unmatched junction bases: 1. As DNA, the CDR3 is TGTGCCAGCAGCGTAGACAGGGGAACAGATACGCAGTATTTT. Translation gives CASSVDRGTDTQYF.

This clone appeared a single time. The CDR3 nucleotides are TGTGCCAGCAGCGTAGGAGCTCGGACAGGCGTCTACAATGAGCAGTTCTTC. Its translation: CASSVGARTGVYNEQFF. This chain links TRBV9 with TRBJ2-1; 7 bases align to TRBD1. Germline values: CDR1 SGDLS, CDR2 YYNGEE. The CDR3 totals 17 residues. V gave up 0 bases and J gave up 3 bases; unmatched junction bases: 9.

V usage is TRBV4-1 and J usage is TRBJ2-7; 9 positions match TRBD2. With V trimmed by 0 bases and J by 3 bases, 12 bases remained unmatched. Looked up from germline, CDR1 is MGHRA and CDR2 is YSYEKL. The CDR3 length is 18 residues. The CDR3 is CASSQEEFSAGGRYEQYF. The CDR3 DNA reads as TGCGCCAGCAGCCAAGAGGAGTTTTCAGCGGGAGGCCGCTACGAGCAGTACTTC.

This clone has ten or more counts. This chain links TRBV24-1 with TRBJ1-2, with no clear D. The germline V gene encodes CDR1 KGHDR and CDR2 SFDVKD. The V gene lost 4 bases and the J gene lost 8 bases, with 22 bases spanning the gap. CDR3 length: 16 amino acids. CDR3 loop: CATSDPKEFPLAGYTF. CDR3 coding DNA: TGTGCCACCAGTGACCCAAAGGAGTTCCCACTTGCGGGCTACACCTTC.

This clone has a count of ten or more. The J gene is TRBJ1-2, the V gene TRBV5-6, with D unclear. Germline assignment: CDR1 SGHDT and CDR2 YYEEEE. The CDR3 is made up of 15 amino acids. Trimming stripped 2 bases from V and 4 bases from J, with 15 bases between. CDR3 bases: TGTGCCAGCAGCTTATCCCTCGCCTCCGGCTATGGCTACACCTTC. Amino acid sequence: CASSLSLASGYGYTF.

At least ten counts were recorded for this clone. This CDR3 is CASSFSTSGSYEQYF. CDR3 in DNA: TGTGCCAGCAGCTTTAGTACTAGCGGTTCCTACGAGCAGTACTTC. The chain recombines TRBV11-2 with TRBJ2-7; the match to TRBD2 covers 8 bases. Germline assignment: CDR1 SGHAT and CDR2 FQNNGV. This CDR3 is 15 amino acids long. The V segment lost 3 bases and the J segment 1 base; nucleotides outside the gene matches: 5. Looking up the rest from reference TRBV11-2 and TRBJ2-7 gives the full variable domain: EAGVAQSPRYKIIEKRQSVAFWCNPISGHATLYWYQQILGQGPKLLIQFQNNGVVDDSQLPKDRFSAERLKGVDSTLKIQPAKLEDSAVYLCASSFSTSGSYEQYFGPGTRLTVT.

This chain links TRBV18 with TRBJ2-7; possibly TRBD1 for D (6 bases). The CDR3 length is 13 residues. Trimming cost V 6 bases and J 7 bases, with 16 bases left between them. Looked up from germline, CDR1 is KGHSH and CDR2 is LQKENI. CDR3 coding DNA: TGTGCCAGCTCCACCGGGACACGTGGGGAGCAGTACTTC. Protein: CASSTGTRGEQYF.

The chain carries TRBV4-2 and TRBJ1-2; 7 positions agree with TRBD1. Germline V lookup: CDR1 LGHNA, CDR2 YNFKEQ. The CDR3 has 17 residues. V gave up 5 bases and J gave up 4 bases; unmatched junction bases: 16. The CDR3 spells CASSAGTANPTVYGYTF. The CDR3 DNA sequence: TGTGCCAGCAGCGCCGGGACAGCCAACCCAACAGTCTATGGCTACACCTTC.